The 2 T cell receptor beta chains listed next were all sequenced from one sample in a study of early T cells in non-severe SARS-CoV-2 infection (dated by TCRdb to about 2021). Library generation was performed with 5' RACE. The instrument given in TCRdb is NextSeq 500. Starting from the raw public reads, TCRdb applied fastp trimming at Q25, assembled clones with MiXCR and retained in-frame beta chains. Identical CDR3 proteins give one entry, which carries the most common genes and DNA. The sample table contains approximately 52,000 distinct CDR3 sequences; only one count was recorded for just under 15% of them. 10% of the sample is in the top ten clones. This specimen was whole blood, taken at baseline. These receptors originate from an adult who was a healthcare worker with PCR-confirmed SARS-CoV-2 infection or an uninfected control (not recorded which).

This clonotype was observed a handful of times. The CDR3 DNA is TGCAGTGCTAGATCAAGACTTACCTCCTACAATGAGCAGTTCTTC. Protein: CSARSRLTSYNEQFF. The chain links TRBV20-1 to TRBJ2-1, with D uncertain. There are 15 residues in the CDR3. Trimming took 2 bases from V and 0 from J, leaving 11 bases between them. Germline CDR1 and CDR2: DFQATT and SNEGSKA (reference sequence).

The rearrangement links TRBV18 to TRBJ2-2; D is undetermined. This CDR3 contains 16 residues. CDR1 is KGHSH and CDR2 is LQKENI in the germline V gene. The germline V and J ends were trimmed by 2 bases and 0 bases, with 10 bases remaining between them. The CDR3 region has the DNA TGTGCCAGCTCACCATACGACAAGGCGAACACCGGGGAGCTGTTTTTT. It is translated as CASSPYDKANTGELFF.